One and the same sample provided the 6 T cell receptor beta chains below, sequenced in a study of shared clonotypes between healthy human individuals. This table comes from immunoSEQ multiplex PCR, and its TCRdb copy is limited to in-frame clones, with some not included. This table holds approximately 240,000 clones, 65% to 70% found once. What was sequenced was memory CD4+ T cells sorted from blood. The subset here: CD45RA-negative fraction. The receptors derive from a man younger than 40 in good health.

The chain is built from TRBV9 and TRBJ2-6; 9 bases are a match to TRBD1. Germline-derived CDR1 and CDR2 are SGDLS and YYNGEE. CDR3 length: 19 residues. V lost 4 bases, J lost 0 bases, and 11 bases stayed unmatched. CDR3: CASSTTPGQGRSGANVLTF. In DNA, the CDR3 is TGTGCCAGCAGCACCACGCCGGGACAGGGCCGCTCTGGGGCCAACGTCCTGACTTTC. Together with reference TRBV9 and TRBJ2-6, the CDR3 gives the full variable domain: DSGVTQTPKHLITATGQRVTLRCSPRSGDLSVYWYQQSLDQGLQFLIQYYNGEERAKGNILERFSAQQFPDLHSELNLSSLELGDSALYFCASSTTPGQGRSGANVLTFGAGSRLTVL.

This clone was found many times. The chain is built from TRBV19 and TRBJ1-1; TRBD1 might be the D (6 bases). Germline V lookup: CDR1 LNHDA, CDR2 SQIVND (reference sequence). Deletions cut 5 bases from V and 5 bases from J, with 18 bases between. The CDR3 is made up of 15 amino acids. The CDR3 DNA reads TGTGCCAGTAGTGCGCGGAACAGGGTTGTGACTGAAGCTTTCTTT. The encoded protein is CASSARNRVVTEAFF. Combining the CDR3 with reference TRBV19 and TRBJ1-1 gives the whole variable domain DGGITQSPKYLFRKEGQNVTLSCEQNLNHDAMYWYRQDPGQGLRLIYYSQIVNDFQKGDIAEGYSVSREKKESFPLTVTSAQKNPTAFYLCASSARNRVVTEAFFGQGTRLTVV.

This clone was found once. V gene TRBV28 combines with J gene TRBJ2-7; D possibly uses TRBD1 or TRBD2 (5 bases each). V was clipped by 2 bases and J by 1 base, with 9 bases between them. CDR3 size: 14 residues. CDR1 and CDR2 (germline): MDHEN, SYDVKM. Written as DNA, the CDR3 is TGTGCCAGCAGTTTAAATGGGGGTTCCTACGAGCAGTACTTC. Translation gives CASSLNGGSYEQYF.

This chain connects TRBV7-9 to TRBJ2-5; D possibly corresponds to TRBD2 (6 bases). The CDR3 runs to 12 residues. Germline V lookup: CDR1 SEHNR, CDR2 FQNEAQ (reference sequence). V lost 5 bases, J lost 4 bases, and 8 bases lay in between. CDR3 loop: CASSGTGETQYF. CDR3 nucleotides: TGTGCCAGCAGCGGGACTGGAGAGACCCAGTACTTC.

The gene calls are TRBV5-4 and TRBJ2-7; TRBD1 agrees at 7 bases. V was clipped by 2 bases and J by 2 bases; unmatched bases: 4. CDR3 length: 14 amino acids. Germline V gives CDR1 SGHNT, CDR2 YYREEE (reference sequence). The CDR3 is CASSLKQGPYEQYF. The CDR3 coding sequence is TGTGCCAGCAGCTTAAAACAGGGGCCCTACGAGCAGTACTTC.

The gene calls are TRBV4-1 and TRBJ2-3; D possibly corresponds to TRBD2 (6 bases). V shed 0 bases and J shed 7 bases, with 20 bases lying between them. Germline V lookup: CDR1 MGHRA, CDR2 YSYEKL. The CDR3 contains 17 residues. The CDR3 DNA sequence: TGCGCCAGCAGCCAAGAGAGGGATTGGCGGGGTCCAAATACGCAGTATTTT. Amino acid sequence: CASSQERDWRGPNTQYF.